This T cell receptor (beta chain) was found in a study of graft-versus-host responses after intestinal transplantation. As for the study in general: Anti-thymocyte globulin served as induction for all recipients, who then took tacrolimus and steroids for about 3 years.

The CDR3 contains 13 residues. In germline, CDR1 is SNHLY, CDR2 FYNNEI. Trimming shortened V by 6 bases and J by 1 base, and 9 bases separated the two germline ends. Assay used: immunoSEQ multiplex PCR; TCRdb lists only in-frame clones, some missing. The table lists approximately 88,000 clones, roughly 88% of them singletons. In the case of this clone: The antigen remains unidentified.

General study results and limits: Among recipient marrow samples, GvH clones were found; some appeared first in ileum or blood. Within the allografts of patients who had graft-donor T cell macrochimerism, graft-versus-host to host-versus-graft clonal ratios were high.

The J gene is TRBJ1-1, the V gene TRBV2; maybe TRBD1 (5 bases). The origin of this receptor is a human donor who received an intestinal transplant. The source material was unstimulated CD4+ T cells sorted from spleen or lymph node cells, sampled before intestinal transplant. The CDR3: CASSADRNTEAFF. In DNA, the CDR3 is TGTGCCAGCAGCGCCGACAGGAACACTGAAGCTTTCTTT.